The 19 T cell receptor beta chains below all came from one sample that was sequenced in a study of cytomegalovirus exposure and HLA in healthy donors. PCR used 60 Vbeta primers and 13 Jbeta primers. Using immunoSEQ multiplex PCR, the repertoire was profiled, and TCRdb retains in-frame clones only, with some absent. The table has approximately 190,000 clones, 84% seen once. Sequencing input: PBMCs. The receptors here all came from a woman aged 50 to 60 in good health and CMV-seropositive.

The CDR3 reads CASRRERQGNEQFF. The CDR3 DNA is TGTGCCAGCAGGAGAGAGCGGCAGGGGAATGAGCAGTTCTTC. The chain links TRBV6-5 to TRBJ2-1, with D possibly TRBD1 on 6 matching bases. The CDR3 is 14 residues long. Trimming took off 6 bases at V and 7 bases at J, with 16 bases between the two ends. CDR1 and CDR2 (germline): MNHEY, SVGAGI.

The V call is TRBV7-6, the J call TRBJ2-3, with 10 positions matching TRBD2. Trimming took 2 bases from V and 0 from J; bases not matched to a gene: 5. Germline lookup yields CDR1 SGHVS and CDR2 FNYEAQ. The CDR3 contains 17 residues. The chain's CDR3 is CASSLKRGGRSTDTQYF. The CDR3 DNA sequence: TGTGCCAGCAGCTTAAAGCGGGGGGGCCGGAGCACAGATACGCAGTATTTT. Using reference TRBV7-6 and TRBJ2-3 for the parts outside the CDR3, the full variable domain is GAGVSQSPRYKVTKRGQDVALRCDPISGHVSLYWYRQALGQGPEFLTYFNYEAQQDKSGLPNDRFSAERPEGSISTLTIQRTEQRDSAMYRCASSLKRGGRSTDTQYFGPGTRLTVL.

The V and J genes are TRBV28 and TRBJ2-5, with 8 bases matching TRBD1. The trim removed 5 bases at V and 5 bases at J, leaving 7 bases unmatched. CDR3 length: 14 amino acids. Germline lookup yields CDR1 MDHEN and CDR2 SYDVKM. This CDR3 reads CASSSGQGTETQYF. CDR3 nucleotides: TGTGCCAGCAGTAGCGGACAGGGAACGGAGACCCAGTACTTC. Looking up the rest from reference TRBV28 and TRBJ2-5 gives the full variable domain: DVKVTQSSRYLVKRTGEKVFLECVQDMDHENMFWYRQDPGLGLRLIYFSYDVKMKEKGDIPEGYSVSREKKERFSLILESASTNQTSMYLCASSSGQGTETQYFGPGTRLLVL.

V and J are TRBV29-1 and TRBJ2-3, with a weak D call TRBD2 (6 bases). This CDR3 region has 13 residues. The V gene's germline CDR1 is SQVTM and CDR2 ANQGSEA. Deletions cut 3 bases from V and 3 bases from J, with 10 bases between. CDR3 bases: TGCAGCGTTGATTGGAGGGAAACAGATACGCAGTATTTT. It is translated as CSVDWRETDTQYF.

The V and J genes are TRBV5-1 and TRBJ1-5; D perhaps matches TRBD1 (6 bases). CDR3 length: 13 residues. V was clipped by 0 bases and J by 10 bases, with 11 bases between them. CDR1 SGHRS and CDR2 YFSETQ come from the germline V gene. This chain's CDR3 is CASSLAEDSPQHF. CDR3 bases: TGCGCCAGCAGCTTGGCCGAGGACAGTCCCCAGCATTTT.

In its sample, this clone was seen once. V gene TRBV18 combines with J gene TRBJ2-5, with D possibly TRBD1 on 6 matching bases. Deletions cut 2 bases from V and 3 bases from J, with 10 bases between. CDR3 length: 14 amino acids. Looked up from germline, CDR1 is KGHSH and CDR2 is LQKENI. CDR3 amino acids: CASSPTGHKETQYF. In nucleotides, the CDR3 is TGTGCCAGCTCACCAACAGGGCACAAAGAGACCCAGTACTTC.

The table lists this clone with a count of one. The CDR3 loop reads CASSQDEGFKETQYF. The CDR3 DNA is TGCGCCAGCAGCCAAGATGAGGGATTCAAAGAGACCCAGTACTTC. This sequence joins TRBV4-3 and TRBJ2-5, with D possibly matching TRBD2 (5 bases). Between the trimmed V and J ends, which lost 0 bases and 3 bases, there was a span of 11 bases. Germline V gene sequence: CDR1 LGHNA, CDR2 YSLEER. This CDR3 region has 15 residues.

The genes are TRBV5-1 and TRBJ2-5, with 9 bases aligning to TRBD1. V lost 0 bases and J lost 3; bases outside the gene matches: 3. Germline V gene lookup returns CDR1 SGHRS and CDR2 YFSETQ. The CDR3 has 15 amino acids. CDR3 sequence reads: CASSLAGTGKETQYF. The DNA of the CDR3 is TGCGCCAGCAGCTTGGCCGGGACAGGGAAAGAGACCCAGTACTTC.

The chain couples TRBV4-3 to TRBJ1-1; TRBD1 matches at 8 bases. Germline CDR1 and CDR2: LGHNA and YSLEER. Trimming took 4 bases from V and 0 from J; bases not matched to a gene: 7. This CDR3 contains 16 residues. The CDR3 protein is CASSRARTGMNTEAFF. The DNA for the CDR3 is TGCGCCAGCAGCCGGGCCAGGACAGGGATGAACACTGAAGCTTTCTTT.

This sequence joins TRBV7-3 and TRBJ2-3; 11 nucleotides match TRBD1. The CDR3 contains 15 residues. Germline trimming cut 4 bases from V and 5 bases from J; bases unmatched to any gene: 5. Germline CDR1 SGHTA, CDR2 FQGTGA. The CDR3: CASSSGTGGGDTQYF. In DNA, the CDR3 is TGTGCCAGCAGCTCTGGGACAGGGGGAGGAGATACGCAGTATTTT.

The V call is TRBV6-5, the J call TRBJ2-1; 7 bases agree with TRBD2. The ends lost 9 bases at V and 5 bases at J; junction bases unmatched: 10. The CDR3 is 14 residues long. Germline V gives CDR1 MNHEY, CDR2 SVGAGI. This CDR3 reads CASALRGVNNEQFF. CDR3 nucleotides: TGTGCCAGTGCCCTTCGGGGGGTTAACAATGAGCAGTTCTTC.

This chain connects TRBV2 to TRBJ2-2, with 8 nucleotides matching TRBD1. J was trimmed by 5 bases and V by 3 bases; bases with no gene match: 5. CDR3 length equals 15 residues. Per the germline V gene, CDR1 is SNHLY and CDR2 is FYNNEI. The CDR3 is CASSEVDRETGELFF. CDR3 coding DNA: TGTGCCAGCAGTGAGGTGGACAGGGAAACCGGGGAGCTGTTTTTT.

This chain connects TRBV4-3 to TRBJ1-2; D is possibly TRBD1 (5 bases). Trimming took 4 bases from V and 8 from J, leaving 14 bases between them. This CDR3 has 13 residues. Germline CDR1 is LGHNA and CDR2 is YSLEER. The CDR3 coding sequence is TGCGCCAGCAGCCTCAGGGATTTGAGCGGCTACACCTTC. This codes for CASSLRDLSGYTF.

This chain links TRBV7-9 with TRBJ1-5, with D uncertain. With 3 bases removed from V and 0 bases from J, the gap between germline ends came to 9 bases. This CDR3 is 15 amino acids long. Germline loops: CDR1 SEHNR, CDR2 FQNEAQ (reference sequence). The CDR3, as DNA: TGTGCCAGCAGCTTCTCTACTAATAGCAATCAGCCCCAGCATTTT. Encoded protein: CASSFSTNSNQPQHF.

This clone turned up a few times. The V and J genes are TRBV5-5 and TRBJ2-5, with D maybe TRBD2 (6 bases). The germline V gene has CDR1 SGHKS and CDR2 YYEKEE (reference sequence). The CDR3 covers 13 residues. Deletions cut 6 bases from V and 7 bases from J, with 16 bases between. The CDR3 DNA is TGTGCCAGCACCATCGGGACTTCGGGGACCCAGTACTTC. It codes for CASTIGTSGTQYF.

V gene TRBV19 combines with J gene TRBJ2-3; a weak D match, TRBD1 (5 bases). This CDR3 spans 13 amino acids. CDR1 is LNHDA and CDR2 is SQIVND in the germline V gene (reference sequence). V was shortened by 3 bases and J by 2 bases, with 6 bases between the two germline ends. This CDR3 reads CASSIGHTDTQYF. The CDR3 region has the DNA TGTGCCAGTAGTATCGGACACACAGATACGCAGTATTTT.

The V and J genes are TRBV6-1 and TRBJ1-5; TRBD1 agrees at 7 bases. Germline loops: CDR1 MNHNS, CDR2 SASEGT. CDR3 size: 13 residues. V gave up 7 bases and J gave up 3 bases; unmatched junction bases: 3. CDR3 coding DNA: TGTGCCAGCATAGGGGGCCCCAATCAGCCCCAGCATTTT. The encoded protein is CASIGGPNQPQHF.

The V gene is TRBV19, the J gene TRBJ2-2, with 7 bases fitting TRBD2. The V gene's germline CDR1 is LNHDA and CDR2 SQIVND (reference sequence). There are 20 residues in the CDR3. V lost 5 bases to trimming and J lost 6 bases; unmatched junction nucleotides: 24. CDR3 amino acids: CASSPPPPLGPGLSPGELFF. The DNA for the CDR3 is TGTGCCAGTAGTCCCCCACCGCCTCTCGGGCCGGGACTATCACCCGGGGAGCTGTTTTTT.

V usage is TRBV10-2 and J usage is TRBJ2-1, with unresolved D. Germline V lookup: CDR1 WSHSY, CDR2 SAAADI. V lost 5 bases, J lost 4 bases, and 6 bases lay in between. CDR3 length: 12 amino acids. CDR3: CASSHGYNEQFF. Written as DNA, the CDR3 is TGCGCCAGCAGTCACGGGTACAATGAGCAGTTCTTC.